The clone carrying this T cell receptor beta chain was picked up one time. Its antigen is as yet unknown. The repertoire was sequenced with immunoSEQ multiplex PCR; TCRdb's copy has only in-frame clones and lacks some. This sample has some 320,000 clones, with 87% found just once. This record belongs to a study of cytomegalovirus exposure and HLA in healthy donors. Overall study: It was reported in a later analysis that the 100 to 150 validation repertoires used the same platform as the 550 to 800 first-cohort repertoires.

The study's findings and limits: Researchers counted 150 to 200 TCR beta chains as cytomegalovirus-associated. Subsequent analysis of the roughly 120 validation repertoires found a tendency for first-cohort TCR clusters to co-occur. The classifier reportedly diagnosed cytomegalovirus status with high sensitivity and specificity.

Trimming shortened V by 3 bases and J by 5 bases, and 12 bases separated the two germline ends. CDR1 is SGDLS and CDR2 is YYNGEE in the germline V gene. This CDR3 spans 13 amino acids. Sequencing was carried out using PBMCs. This receptor was identified in a woman in her thirties in good health and CMV-seropositive. This chain connects TRBV9 to TRBJ2-7, with D possibly matching TRBD1 (5 bases). CDR3 sequence: CASSAISGNEQYF. In DNA, the CDR3 is TGTGCCAGCAGCGCAATTTCAGGGAACGAGCAGTACTTC.